What follows are 31 T cell receptor beta chains derived from one specimen sequenced in a study of CD8 T cells in Susac syndrome (dated by TCRdb to between 2019 and 2020). The library was built by means of the immunoSEQ multiplex PCR assay. RNA was extracted using the RNeasy kit, and about 0.45 to 1 ug of the RNA was reverse transcribed with random hexamers. TCRdb passed the public sequencing reads through fastp at Q25 and MiXCR, retaining productive beta sequences. Each record represents a unique CDR3 protein, reported with the most common genes and DNA among its rows. The sample records under 85,000 distinct CDR3 sequences, 94% of which are singletons. The biggest ten clones account for about 0.9% of the sample. The sequenced material came from CD8+ T cells from PBMCs. The origin of the receptors is a human donor with Susac syndrome.

The chain couples TRBV30 to TRBJ2-1; 7 nucleotides agree with TRBD2. Germline CDR1 reads GTSNPN; CDR2 reads SVGIG (reference sequence). CDR3 size: 15 residues. The V and J ends lost 3 bases and 4 bases, in that order; junction bases with no gene match: 9. CDR3 amino acids: CAWSLGGSTYNEQFF. In DNA, the CDR3 is TGTGCCTGGAGCTTGGGCGGGAGCACATACAATGAGCAGTTCTTC.

The J gene is TRBJ1-4, the V gene TRBV7-9; D is undetermined. CDR1 and CDR2 from the germline V gene are SEHNR and FQNEAQ (reference sequence). This CDR3 has 13 amino acids. V gave up 3 bases and J gave up 8 bases, with 10 bases separating them. This CDR3 is CASSFREDEKLFF. DNA for the CDR3: TGTGCCAGCAGCTTTCGTGAGGACGAAAAACTGTTTTTT.

The V gene is TRBV20-1, the J gene TRBJ2-7, with 7 bases identical to TRBD1. V dropped 4 bases and J dropped 3; count of bases not matched to a gene: 15. There are 16 residues in the CDR3. The germline CDR1 and CDR2 sequences are DFQATT and SNEGSKA (reference sequence). CDR3 residues: CSANDRPDRFNYEQYF. Here the CDR3 DNA reads TGCAGTGCTAATGACCGACCGGACAGGTTCAACTACGAGCAGTACTTC.

The V call is TRBV28, the J call TRBJ2-7, with a tentative D call TRBD2 (7 bases). The CDR3 runs 18 residues. The V gene lost 3 bases and the J gene lost 0 bases, with 21 bases spanning the gap. CDR1 and CDR2 from the germline V gene are MDHEN and SYDVKM. In DNA, the CDR3 is TGTGCCAGCAGTTTCGAGGGGGGGAGCGATGGTAGCTCCTACGAGCAGTACTTC. It translates to CASSFEGGSDGSSYEQYF.

V usage is TRBV4-1 and J usage is TRBJ2-1; D could derive from TRBD1 or TRBD2 (6 bases each). In germline, CDR1 is MGHRA, CDR2 YSYEKL. The germline V and J ends were trimmed by 2 bases and 6 bases, with 17 bases remaining between them. This CDR3 contains 16 residues. The CDR3 sequence: CASSQFLGGAANEQFF. DNA of the CDR3: TGCGCCAGCAGCCAATTTTTGGGGGGCGCAGCCAATGAGCAGTTCTTC.

The J gene is TRBJ1-2, the V gene TRBV5-6; TRBD1 matches at 11 bases. The ends lost 3 bases at V and 4 bases at J; junction bases unmatched: 5. Germline values: CDR1 SGHDT, CDR2 YYEEEE. CDR3 length equals 15 residues. CDR3 bases: TGTGCCAGCAGCTCCTGGACAGGGGGCGTCTATGGCTACACCTTC. Translating it yields CASSSWTGGVYGYTF.

The sample holds one count of this clonotype. The rearrangement uses TRBV2 and TRBJ1-2; no clear D gene. Germline CDR1 reads SNHLY; CDR2 reads FYNNEI. The V gene lost 3 bases and the J gene lost 5 bases, with 19 bases spanning the gap. This CDR3 region has 16 residues. For the CDR3, the DNA is TGTGCCAGCAGTGATAAGGATGCCAGGCGGGTATATGGCTACACCTTC. Protein sequence: CASSDKDARRVYGYTF.

This clonotype was seen a handful of times. The rearrangement joins TRBV6-6 to TRBJ2-1; a possible D gene is TRBD1 (5 bases). Germline CDR1 reads MNHNY; CDR2 reads SVGAGI (reference sequence). The CDR3 contains 12 residues. V gave up 0 bases and J gave up 8 bases, with 5 bases separating them. The CDR3 DNA is TGTGCCAGCAGTTACTCAGGGGATGAGCAGTTCTTC. Amino acids: CASSYSGDEQFF.

CDR3 residues: CASSQDEFEAFF. DNA of the CDR3: TGTGCCAGCAGCCAAGATGAATTTGAAGCTTTCTTT. This sequence joins TRBV4-2 and TRBJ1-1; D is uncertain. Trimming took 0 bases from V and 7 from J, leaving 6 bases between them. This CDR3 spans 12 amino acids. Germline V CDR1 and CDR2: LGHNA, YNFKEQ.

The CDR3 sequence: CASSLDGQDTQYF. DNA of the CDR3: TGTGCCAGCAGCTTGGATGGTCAGGATACGCAGTATTTT. The J gene is TRBJ2-3, the V gene TRBV5-4; D remains unclear. The CDR3 covers 13 residues. Trimming took 0 bases from V and 6 from J, leaving 8 bases between them. Looked up from germline, CDR1 is SGHNT and CDR2 is YYREEE (reference sequence). Full variable domain (rest looked up from reference TRBV5-4 and TRBJ2-3): ETGVTQSPTHLIKTRGQQVTLRCSSQSGHNTVSWYQQALGQGPQFIFQYYREEENGRGNFPPRFSGLQFPNYSSELNVNALELDDSALYLCASSLDGQDTQYFGPGTRLTVL.

This clonotype has a single count. The chain links TRBV9 to TRBJ2-7; TRBD1 might be the D (5 bases). Germline CDR1 SGDLS, CDR2 YYNGEE. V was cut by 3 bases and J by 3 bases, with 10 bases left in between. CDR3 length: 13 residues. CDR3 residues: CASSAPDSYEQYF. CDR3 DNA sequence: TGTGCCAGCAGCGCCCCCGACAGCTACGAGCAGTACTTC.

This clonotype was counted a few times. The gene calls are TRBV7-9 and TRBJ2-3; no firm D call. Trimming took off 8 bases at V and 1 base at J, with 4 bases between the two ends. This CDR3 spans 11 amino acids. The germline gives CDR1 SEHNR, CDR2 FQNEAQ (reference sequence). The CDR3 is CASFGTDTQYF. The DNA of the CDR3 is TGTGCCAGCTTCGGCACAGATACGCAGTATTTT.

The V and J genes are TRBV9 and TRBJ2-7; D gene uncertain. V was trimmed by 0 bases and J by 4 bases, leaving 14 bases between them. The CDR3 has 15 residues. CDR1 is SGDLS, CDR2 YYNGEE, per germline. CDR3 coding DNA: TGTGCCAGCAGCGTAGAGGCCGGTCCCTGGTACGAGCAGTACTTC. Encoded protein: CASSVEAGPWYEQYF.

This clonotype was detected only once. The V and J genes are TRBV7-2 and TRBJ2-6, with D perhaps matching TRBD1 (6 bases). The V end was cut by 7 bases, the J end by 2 bases, with 6 bases between. CDR3 length: 13 amino acids. From germline, CDR1 is SGHTA and CDR2 FQGNSA. Here the CDR3 reads CASTGAGANVLTF. The CDR3 DNA is TGTGCCAGCACAGGGGCTGGGGCCAACGTCCTGACTTTC.

The chain couples TRBV7-9 to TRBJ1-1; possibly TRBD1 for D (6 bases). CDR1 is SEHNR and CDR2 is FQNEAQ in the germline V gene (reference sequence). The V and J ends lost 1 base and 4 bases respectively, with 10 bases between them. CDR3 length: 14 amino acids. CDR3 in amino acids: CASSLVTGLTEAFF. The CDR3 nucleotides are TGTGCCAGCAGCTTAGTAACAGGGCTCACTGAAGCTTTCTTT.

CDR3 protein: CASSLLVEETEAFF. The CDR3 DNA is TGTGCCAGCAGCTTATTAGTGGAGGAGACTGAAGCTTTCTTT. The chain carries TRBV13 and TRBJ1-1; D ambiguous. CDR1 is PRHDT, CDR2 FYEKMQ, per germline (reference sequence). The CDR3 is made up of 14 amino acids. Trimming removed 2 bases at V and 5 bases at J, with 12 bases between.

The chain is built from TRBV28 and TRBJ1-1, with a weak D call TRBD1 (6 bases). Between the trimmed V and J ends, which lost 7 bases and 5 bases, there was a span of 14 bases. Per germline, CDR1 MDHEN and CDR2 SYDVKM. CDR3 length: 13 residues. The CDR3: CASTPQGSTEAFF. In nucleotides, the CDR3 is TGTGCCAGCACCCCCCAGGGGAGTACTGAAGCTTTCTTT. The whole variable domain, remainder taken from reference TRBV28 and TRBJ1-1, is DVKVTQSSRYLVKRTGEKVFLECVQDMDHENMFWYRQDPGLGLRLIYFSYDVKMKEKGDIPEGYSVSREKKERFSLILESASTNQTSMYLCASTPQGSTEAFFGQGTRLTVV.

The chain joins TRBV7-2 to TRBJ2-1; 8 bases match TRBD2. CDR3 length: 15 amino acids. The germline V gene encodes CDR1 SGHTA and CDR2 FQGNSA. Germline trimming cut 0 bases from V and 7 bases from J; bases unmatched to any gene: 5. The CDR3 DNA is TGTGCCAGCAGCTTAGCTAGCGGGAAGGTGAATGAGCAGTTCTTC. It translates to CASSLASGKVNEQFF. The complete variable domain, with remaining parts taken from reference TRBV7-2 and TRBJ2-1, reads GAGVSQSPSNKVTEKGKDVELRCDPISGHTALYWYRQSLGQGLEFLIYFQGNSAPDKSGLPSDRFSAERTGGSVSTLTIQRTQQEDSAVYLCASSLASGKVNEQFFGPGTRLTVL.

The chain is built from TRBV3-1 and TRBJ1-5; D is possibly TRBD1 (6 bases). The V gene's germline CDR1 is LGHDT and CDR2 YNNKEL (reference sequence). The CDR3 is 15 residues long. V was pared by 0 bases and J by 2 bases, with 8 bases between. CDR3 amino acids: CASSQDSGGNQPQHF. The CDR3 DNA sequence: TGTGCCAGCAGCCAAGATTCAGGGGGCAATCAGCCCCAGCATTTT.

The V and J genes are TRBV29-1 and TRBJ2-3; D uncertain. In germline, CDR1 is SQVTM, CDR2 ANQGSEA. V lost 8 bases and J lost 6, with 12 bases in between. This CDR3 is built from 11 residues. CDR3 DNA: TGCAGCCCAAAGGTAGTCGATACGCAGTATTTT. Encoded protein: CSPKVVDTQYF.

The chain recombines TRBV9 with TRBJ2-4; D is perhaps TRBD1 (6 bases). The V gene's germline CDR1 is SGDLS and CDR2 YYNGEE. With 3 bases removed from V and 8 bases from J, the gap between germline ends came to 15 bases. There are 14 residues in the CDR3. CDR3 nucleotides: TGTGCCAGCAGCGACACAACAGGGACGGACATTCAGTACTTC. It is translated as CASSDTTGTDIQYF.

V usage is TRBV7-2 and J usage is TRBJ2-7, with D tentatively TRBD2 (6 bases). Germline lookup yields CDR1 SGHTA and CDR2 FQGNSA. This CDR3 is built from 19 residues. V was clipped by 5 bases and J by 5 bases, with 31 bases between them. The CDR3 loop is CASSREKRGLTPGIHEQYF. The DNA of the CDR3 is TGTGCCAGCAGCCGGGAAAAGAGGGGACTTACCCCAGGAATCCACGAGCAGTACTTC.

The gene calls are TRBV7-2 and TRBJ1-4; maybe TRBD1 (5 bases). The CDR3 extends over 15 amino acids. The V end was cut by 2 bases, the J end by 8 bases, with 15 bases between. The germline V gene encodes CDR1 SGHTA and CDR2 FQGNSA. CDR3 loop: CASSLTQGHWEKLFF. The CDR3 DNA sequence: TGTGCCAGCAGCTTAACCCAAGGACATTGGGAAAAACTGTTTTTT.

The chain is built from TRBV27 and TRBJ2-3; TRBD2 matches at 8 bases. The CDR3 covers 15 residues. The germline V gene encodes CDR1 MNHEY and CDR2 SMNVEV (reference sequence). The trim removed 6 bases at V and 1 base at J, leaving 6 bases unmatched. CDR3 amino acids: CASSLISGGTDTQYF. Written as DNA, the CDR3 is TGTGCCAGCAGCCTGATTAGCGGGGGCACAGATACGCAGTATTTT.

This chain uses TRBV30 with TRBJ2-7; the D call may be TRBD1 or TRBD2 (5 bases each). The V gene's germline CDR1 is GTSNPN and CDR2 SVGIG (reference sequence). V lost 5 bases to trimming and J lost 3 bases, with 17 bases between them. The CDR3 covers 14 residues. In nucleotides, the CDR3 is TGTGCCTGGTCCCGGGACGGTGGGGACTACGAGCAGTACTTC. Amino acids: CAWSRDGGDYEQYF.

The CDR3 protein is CATTGAGTQYF. The CDR3 nucleotides are TGTGCCACCACAGGGGCTGGTACGCAGTATTTT. This chain connects TRBV15 to TRBJ2-3; D perhaps matches TRBD1 (6 bases). V lost 7 bases, J lost 8 bases, and 10 bases lay in between. The germline V gene has CDR1 LNHNV and CDR2 YYDKDF (reference sequence). There are 11 residues in the CDR3.

This chain uses TRBV29-1 with TRBJ1-1, with D maybe TRBD1 (5 bases). The CDR3 is 15 residues long. V was pared by 0 bases and J by 0 bases, with 11 bases between. CDR1 and CDR2 from the germline V gene are SQVTM and ANQGSEA. The CDR3 coding sequence is TGCAGCGTTGAAGATTGGGCCAGGGTGAACACTGAAGCTTTCTTT. It encodes CSVEDWARVNTEAFF.

The chain joins TRBV7-9 to TRBJ2-1; a possible D gene is TRBD2 (5 bases). V was clipped by 3 bases and J by 0 bases, with 12 bases between them. The CDR3 runs to 16 residues. Germline CDR1 is SEHNR and CDR2 is FQNEAQ (reference sequence). For the CDR3, the DNA is TGTGCCAGCAGCTTCACAAGGAGGAGCTCCTACAATGAGCAGTTCTTC. Protein product: CASSFTRRSSYNEQFF.

The V gene is TRBV20-1, the J gene TRBJ2-1, with D maybe TRBD1 (6 bases). CDR3 length: 13 residues. Deletions cut 2 bases from V and 2 bases from J, with 7 bases between. Germline V gene data show CDR1 as DFQATT and CDR2 as SNEGSKA (reference sequence). In DNA, the CDR3 is TGCAGTGCTAGAAGACAGGCCTACAATGAGCAGTTCTTC. This translates into CSARRQAYNEQFF.

This clonotype was recorded once. The chain is built from TRBV27 and TRBJ2-5; no reliable D call. This CDR3 has 8 amino acids. Germline V CDR1 and CDR2: MNHEY, SMNVEV (reference sequence). Trimming took 11 bases from V and 7 from J, leaving 5 bases between them. CDR3 in amino acids: CARGTQYF. In DNA form, the CDR3 reads TGTGCCCGCGGGACCCAGTACTTC.

This rearrangement joins TRBV5-1 to TRBJ2-1; 7 positions agree with TRBD1. The CDR3 length is 13 residues. Germline CDR1 and CDR2: SGHRS and YFSETQ. V trimming: 4 bases; J trimming: 8 bases; junction bases outside the gene matches: 6. CDR3 sequence reads: CASSHKGGHEQFF. CDR3 in DNA: TGCGCCAGCAGCCACAAAGGGGGCCATGAGCAGTTCTTC.